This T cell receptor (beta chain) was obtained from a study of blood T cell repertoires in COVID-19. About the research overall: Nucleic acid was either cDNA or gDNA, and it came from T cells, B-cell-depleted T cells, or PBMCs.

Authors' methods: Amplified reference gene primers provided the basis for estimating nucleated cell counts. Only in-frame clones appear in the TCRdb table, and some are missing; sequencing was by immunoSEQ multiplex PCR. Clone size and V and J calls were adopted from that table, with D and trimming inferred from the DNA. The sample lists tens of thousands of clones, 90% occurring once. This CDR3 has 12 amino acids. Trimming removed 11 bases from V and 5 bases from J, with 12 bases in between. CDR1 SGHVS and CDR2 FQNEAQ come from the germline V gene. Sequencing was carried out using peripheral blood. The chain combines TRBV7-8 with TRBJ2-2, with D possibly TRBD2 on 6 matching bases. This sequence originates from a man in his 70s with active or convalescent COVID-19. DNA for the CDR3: TGTGCCTCGGGGCGGGGAACCGGGGAGCTGTTTTTT. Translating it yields CASGRGTGELFF.